This T cell receptor beta chain was recorded in a study of response to subunit inactivated influenza vaccine. A single record per CDR3 protein comes from TCRdb applying MiXCR to the RT-PCR reads. Among about 170,000 distinct CDR3 sequences listed, approximately 12% were seen once. Trimming shortened V by 2 bases and J by 8 bases, and 22 bases separated the two germline ends. The CDR3 totals 17 residues. Germline V gene sequence: CDR1 MGHDK, CDR2 SYGVNS. These data are also associated with another study on T cells expressing NK-cell markers. Per that paper: The cDNA for TCR beta came from 5'RACE template switching with UMIs. Beta-chain profiling covered CD3+CD56+NKG2C+, CD3+CD56+NKG2C- and CD3+CD56-NKG2C+ sorted subsets. Sequenced donors, eight in total, included seven who were HCMV-seropositive and one who was seronegative. Where a few donors were concerned, these clonotypes also led the CD3+CD56-NKG2C+ fraction.

V usage is TRBV25-1 and J usage is TRBJ2-1; TRBD1 or TRBD2 may be the D gene (7 bases each). This TCR was sampled from a man aged 50 to 59 who received an inactivated influenza vaccine. The specimen comprised CD8+ T cells sorted from PBMCs, sampled approximately 13 days after vaccination. CDR3 amino acids: CASSEGGGGQGGDEQFF. The CDR3 nucleotides read TGTGCCAGCAGTGAAGGAGGTGGTGGGCAGGGGGGGGATGAGCAGTTCTTC.